This T cell receptor beta chain was captured in a study of blood T cell repertoires in COVID-19. On the study more broadly: Sites in the United States, Italy and Spain provided acute and convalescent COVID-19 samples.

Generated by immunoSEQ multiplex PCR, the TCRdb table keeps only in-frame clones and is missing some. The sample has around 60,000 clones; around 82% are singletons. CDR1 and CDR2 from the germline V gene are SQVTM and ANQGSEA. J was trimmed by 11 bases and V by 2 bases; bases with no gene match: 14. The CDR3 covers 15 residues. Sequenced: peripheral blood. The origin of this receptor is a man in his 60s with acute or convalescent COVID-19. V usage is TRBV29-1 and J usage is TRBJ1-1; 10 positions match TRBD1. The CDR3 here is CSVESIGTGASWAFF. In DNA form, the CDR3 reads TGCAGCGTTGAATCGATTGGGACAGGGGCTTCATGGGCTTTCTTT.